Listed here is a single TCR beta chain. The antigen is not known. This sample is drawn from a study of T cell responses to AZD1222 COVID-19 vaccine. CDR1 is SGHTA, CDR2 FQGNSA, per germline. Trimming at V came to 1 base and at J to 4 bases, leaving 5 bases not matched to a gene. This CDR3 is 15 amino acids long. Study-level results: Regions 160-218 and 743-854 held dominance among vaccine-associated CD4 TCRs, which spanned spike. Every sample of the repertoires postdated the peak T cell response. Two doses of AZD1222 preceded a rise in Spike-specific TCR breadth and depth. The sample set comprised mostly white British donors with more females, and clonal diversity was possibly underestimated.

Profiled with immunoSEQ multiplex PCR; TCRdb holds only in-frame clones, not every one. The sample holds 75,000 to 100,000 clones, roughly 90% seen once. The receptor was derived from an adult in good health. The sequenced sample was peripheral blood, obtained on day 0 of AZD1222 vaccination. The rearrangement joins TRBV7-2 to TRBJ1-2; 8 bases align to TRBD1. This chain's CDR3 is CASSLGQGATYGYTF. Here the CDR3 DNA reads TGTGCCAGCAGCTTAGGCCAGGGGGCCACCTATGGCTACACCTTC.